This TCR beta chain was profiled in a study of blood T cell repertoires in COVID-19. About the research overall: Samples representing acute and convalescent COVID-19 were sourced from the United States, Italy and Spain. The cDNA or gDNA used as material had been derived from T cells, B-cell-depleted T cells, or PBMCs.

TCRdb keeps only in-frame clones here, not all; method: immunoSEQ multiplex PCR. Of some 240,000 clones in the sample, 88% were seen once. Patients in Seattle were enrolled during active infection, then followed longitudinally. The source is a woman between 65 and 79 years old with COVID-19, enrolled during active disease. Sequenced sample: peripheral blood.

The CDR3 reads CAWSDRGRIRGQPQHF. The CDR3 nucleotides are TGTGCCTGGAGCGACAGGGGGCGGATTCGGGGACAGCCCCAGCATTTT. This chain links TRBV30 with TRBJ1-5; 10 bases are shared with TRBD1. This CDR3 is built from 16 residues. CDR1 is GTSNPN, CDR2 SVGIG, per germline (reference sequence). The V and J ends lost 3 bases and 7 bases, in that order; junction bases with no gene match: 12. Full variable domain (remainder filled in from reference TRBV30 and TRBJ1-5): SQTIHQWPATLVQPVGSPLSLECTVEGTSNPNLYWYRQAAGRGLQLLFYSVGIGQISSEVPQNLSASRPQDRQFILSSKKLLLSDSGFYLCAWSDRGRIRGQPQHFGDGTRLSIL.